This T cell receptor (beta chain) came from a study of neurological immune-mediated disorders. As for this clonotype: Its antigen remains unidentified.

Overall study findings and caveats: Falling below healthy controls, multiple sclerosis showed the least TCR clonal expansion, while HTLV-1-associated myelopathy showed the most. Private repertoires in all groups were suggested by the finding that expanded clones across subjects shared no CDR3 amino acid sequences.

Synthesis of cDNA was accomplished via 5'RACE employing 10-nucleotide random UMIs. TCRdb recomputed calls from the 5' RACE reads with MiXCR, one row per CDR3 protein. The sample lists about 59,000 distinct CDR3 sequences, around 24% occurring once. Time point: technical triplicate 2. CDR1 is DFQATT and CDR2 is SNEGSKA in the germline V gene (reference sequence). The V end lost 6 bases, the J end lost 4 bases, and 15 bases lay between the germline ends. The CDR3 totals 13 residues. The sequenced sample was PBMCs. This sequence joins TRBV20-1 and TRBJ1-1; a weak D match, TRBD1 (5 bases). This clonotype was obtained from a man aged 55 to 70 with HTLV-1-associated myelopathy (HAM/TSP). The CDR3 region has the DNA TGCAGTGCCCCGGGCATCGGGGGCACTGAAGCTTTCTTT. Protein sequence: CSAPGIGGTEAFF.